This note documents a single TCR beta chain sequence. Its antigen is unidentified. The source of the sample is a study of cytomegalovirus exposure and HLA in healthy donors. Overall study results and limits: CMV antigen specificity was confirmed in vitro for three CMV-associated chains. What was likely a sequencing artifact was a cluster of highly shared sequence variants.

Amplification used 60 Vbeta primers and 13 Jbeta primers. The table came from immunoSEQ multiplex PCR; TCRdb's copy has only in-frame clones and leaves some out. In the table there are more than 110,000 clones, about 71% of which are singletons. The sequence was collected from an older woman in good health and CMV-seropositive. The sequencing input was PBMCs.

The CDR3 spells CASRRTGGSEKLFF. CDR3 sequence (DNA): TGTGCCAGCAGACGGACAGGGGGGTCGGAAAAACTGTTTTTT. This chain uses TRBV5-4 with TRBJ1-4, with 10 bases fitting TRBD1. Germline CDR1 SGHNT, CDR2 YYREEE (reference sequence). CDR3 length: 14 amino acids. V dropped 5 bases and J dropped 8; count of bases not matched to a gene: 6. Using reference TRBV5-4 and TRBJ1-4 for the parts outside the CDR3, the full variable domain is ETGVTQSPTHLIKTRGQQVTLRCSSQSGHNTVSWYQQALGQGPQFIFQYYREEENGRGNFPPRFSGLQFPNYSSELNVNALELDDSALYLCASRRTGGSEKLFFGSGTQLSVL.